This T cell receptor (beta chain) was sequenced during a study of blood T cell repertoires in COVID-19. Data came from immunoSEQ multiplex PCR; TCRdb stores just in-frame clones and leaves some out. The sample records about 14,000 clones, about 79% being singletons. CDR3 length equals 15 residues. Germline V lookup: CDR1 ENHRY, CDR2 SYGVKD. V was shortened by 0 bases and J by 1 base, with 6 bases between the two germline ends. The genes are TRBV10-3 and TRBJ2-2; D unresolved. The clonotype comes from a woman aged 45-65 years with active or convalescent COVID-19. Sample: peripheral blood. The CDR3 region has the DNA TGTGCCATCAGTGAGTCACAACAGAACACCGGGGAGCTGTTTTTT. This gives the protein CAISESQQNTGELFF.